The sequence of this T cell receptor (beta chain) was determined in a study of cytomegalovirus exposure and HLA in healthy donors. Study outcomes and limitations: Sequences of the TCR beta chain were said to predict the HLA-A and HLA-B alleles of most subjects accurately.

A word on this clone: Its antigen remains unidentified.

With 7 bases removed from V and 7 bases from J, the gap between germline ends came to 16 bases. Germline CDR1 and CDR2: SQVTM and ANQGSEA. CDR3 length: 12 residues. Amplification used 60 Vbeta primers and 13 Jbeta primers. Sequenced by immunoSEQ multiplex PCR; TCRdb stores in-frame clones only, minus some. The table has around 90,000 clones, around three fifths seen once. This receptor was identified in a woman aged 50 to 60 in good health and CMV-seropositive. This chain links TRBV29-1 with TRBJ1-2; TRBD1 is a possible D gene (6 bases). The sequencing sample was made of PBMCs. This chain's CDR3 is CSDSQGTSGYTF. In DNA, the CDR3 is TGCAGCGACTCACAGGGAACTAGTGGCTACACCTTC.